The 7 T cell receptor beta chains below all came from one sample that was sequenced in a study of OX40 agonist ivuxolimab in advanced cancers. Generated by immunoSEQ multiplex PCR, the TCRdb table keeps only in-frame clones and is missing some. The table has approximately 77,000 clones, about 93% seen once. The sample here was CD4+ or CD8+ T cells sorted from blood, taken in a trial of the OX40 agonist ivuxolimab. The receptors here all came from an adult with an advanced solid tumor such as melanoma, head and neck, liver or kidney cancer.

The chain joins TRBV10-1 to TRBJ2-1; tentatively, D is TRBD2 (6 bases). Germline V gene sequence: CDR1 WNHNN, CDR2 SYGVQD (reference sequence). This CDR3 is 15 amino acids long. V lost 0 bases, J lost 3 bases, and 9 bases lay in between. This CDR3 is CASSESPGDYNEQFF. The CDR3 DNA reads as TGCGCCAGCAGTGAGTCTCCGGGAGACTACAATGAGCAGTTCTTC.

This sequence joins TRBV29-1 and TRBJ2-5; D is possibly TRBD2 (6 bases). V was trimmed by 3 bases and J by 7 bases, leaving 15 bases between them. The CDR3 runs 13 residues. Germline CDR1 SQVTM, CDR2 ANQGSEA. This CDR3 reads CSVDAGSTGTQYF. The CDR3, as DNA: TGCAGCGTTGACGCCGGGAGCACAGGGACCCAGTACTTC.

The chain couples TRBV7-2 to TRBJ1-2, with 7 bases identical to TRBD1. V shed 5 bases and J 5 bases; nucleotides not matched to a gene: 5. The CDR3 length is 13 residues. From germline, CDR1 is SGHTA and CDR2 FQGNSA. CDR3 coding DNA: TGTGCCAGCAGCAATGACAGGGAATATGGCTACACCTTC. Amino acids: CASSNDREYGYTF.

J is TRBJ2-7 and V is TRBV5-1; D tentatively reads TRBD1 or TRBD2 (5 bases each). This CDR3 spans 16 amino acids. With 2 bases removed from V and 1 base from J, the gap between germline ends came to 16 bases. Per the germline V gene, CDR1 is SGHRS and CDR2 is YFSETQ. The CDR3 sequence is CASSLTYGTDSYEQYF. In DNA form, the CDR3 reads TGCGCCAGCAGCTTAACTTACGGGACGGATTCCTACGAGCAGTACTTC.

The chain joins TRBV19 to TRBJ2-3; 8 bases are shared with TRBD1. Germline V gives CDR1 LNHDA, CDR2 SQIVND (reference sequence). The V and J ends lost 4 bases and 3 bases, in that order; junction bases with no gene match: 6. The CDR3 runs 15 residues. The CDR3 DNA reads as TGTGCCAGTAGTACCTCAGGGGGCAATACAGATACGCAGTATTTT. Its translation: CASSTSGGNTDTQYF.

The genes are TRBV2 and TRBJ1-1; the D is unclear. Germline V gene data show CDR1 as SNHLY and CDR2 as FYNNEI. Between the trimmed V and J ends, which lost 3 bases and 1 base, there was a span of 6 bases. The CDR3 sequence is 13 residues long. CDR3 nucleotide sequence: TGTGCCAGCAGTGATTTCAGGAACACTGAAGCTTTCTTT. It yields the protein CASSDFRNTEAFF. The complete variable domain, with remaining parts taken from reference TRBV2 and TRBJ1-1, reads EPEVTQTPSHQVTQMGQEVILRCVPISNHLYFYWYRQILGQKVEFLVSFYNNEISEKSEIFDDQFSVERPDGSNFTLKIRSTKLEDSAMYFCASSDFRNTEAFFGQGTRLTVV.

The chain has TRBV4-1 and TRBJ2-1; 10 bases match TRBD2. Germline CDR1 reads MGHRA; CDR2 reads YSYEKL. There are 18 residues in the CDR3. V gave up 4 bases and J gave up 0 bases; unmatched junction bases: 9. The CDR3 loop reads CASSRLWTSGSSYNEQFF. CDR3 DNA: TGCGCCAGCAGCCGCTTATGGACTAGCGGAAGCTCCTACAATGAGCAGTTCTTC.